One sample yielded the 9 T cell receptor beta chains listed below, sequenced in a study of metastatic and nonmetastatic thyroid tumors. TCRdb re-called clones via MiXCR from the PCR reads. The sample shows approximately 82,000 clones, under 15% of them seen only once. All patients were treatment-naive before thyroid surgery. The sample was tumor tissue. These receptors were collected from a female donor with papillary thyroid cancer or a benign thyroid nodule (not recorded which). Some clones in this sample may be carry-over from other donors' samples.

This clone was seen at least ten times. This chain uses TRBV11-1 with TRBJ2-1, with a weak D call TRBD1 (5 bases). The CDR3 runs to 17 residues. Looked up from germline, CDR1 is SGHAT and CDR2 is FQDESV (reference sequence). V shed 5 bases and J shed 0 bases, with 17 bases lying between them. CDR3 nucleotide sequence: TGTGCCAGCAGCGCGCCCCCAGGGCAGATCTCCTACAATGAGCAGTTCTTC. Its protein product is CASSAPPGQISYNEQFF.

On this clone itself: It may be a read error: a sequence one base away is much more abundant. The chain carries TRBV7-3 and TRBJ2-3; 7 nucleotides align to TRBD2. J lost 4 bases, V lost 6 bases, and 10 bases had no gene match. The CDR3 has 15 amino acids. The V gene's germline CDR1 is SGHTA and CDR2 FQGTGA. In nucleotides, the CDR3 is TGTGCCAGCAGGTCCCAGCGGGAAAGTGCAGATACGCAGTATTTT. It is translated as CASRSQRESADTQYF.

This clone occurred many times. The chain joins TRBV18 to TRBJ2-5; 9 bases align to TRBD1. The CDR3 contains 14 residues. V lost 5 bases and J lost 3; bases outside the gene matches: 4. CDR1 is KGHSH, CDR2 LQKENI, per germline. CDR3 amino acids: CASSSRDREETQYF. CDR3 DNA sequence: TGTGCCAGCTCATCGCGGGACAGGGAAGAGACCCAGTACTTC.

In its sample, this clone was seen many times. The chain links TRBV15 to TRBJ1-4; D call uncertain. The CDR3 sequence is 16 residues long. Germline CDR1 LNHNV, CDR2 YYDKDF (reference sequence). Trimming took 1 base from V and 5 from J, leaving 14 bases between them. The CDR3 loop is CATSRVGAGTNEKLFF. In DNA, the CDR3 is TGTGCCACCAGCAGAGTGGGTGCCGGAACAAATGAAAAACTGTTTTTT.

This clone was counted at least ten times. J is TRBJ2-6 and V is TRBV12-3 or TRBV12-4; the D is unclear. Deletions cut 2 bases from V and 0 bases from J, with 5 bases between. The CDR3 extends over 15 amino acids. This chain's CDR3 is CASSLMDSGANVLTF. As DNA, the CDR3 is TGTGCCAGCAGTTTAATGGACTCTGGGGCCAACGTCCTGACTTTC.

The chain couples TRBV6-1 to TRBJ2-7; 12 bases agree with TRBD1. V dropped 7 bases and J dropped 5; count of bases not matched to a gene: 6. The CDR3 is made up of 14 amino acids. Germline V gene lookup returns CDR1 MNHNS and CDR2 SASEGT. The CDR3 here is CASTGTGGVDEQYF. As DNA, the CDR3 is TGTGCCAGCACCGGGACAGGGGGCGTCGACGAGCAGTACTTC.

This clone was recorded many times. The chain employs TRBV20-1 and TRBJ2-7; 7 positions match TRBD2. Trimming cost V 3 bases and J 5 bases; bases outside gene matches: 4. CDR3 size: 12 residues. Germline values: CDR1 DFQATT, CDR2 SNEGSKA (reference sequence). The DNA for the CDR3 is TGCAGTGCTAGTCGCGGGAGTGACGAGCAGTACTTC. This sequence encodes CSASRGSDEQYF.

This clone appeared many times. The J gene is TRBJ2-7, the V gene TRBV6-1; 7 bases are shared with TRBD1. V was pared by 5 bases and J by 6 bases, with 1 base of the junction left unmatched. This CDR3 contains 11 residues. Per the germline V gene, CDR1 is MNHNS and CDR2 is SASEGT. This CDR3 is CASSPGGEQYF. The CDR3 DNA reads as TGTGCCAGCAGTCCAGGGGGCGAGCAGTACTTC.

Note on this clone: A clone one base away is much larger, so this may be a read error. The J gene is TRBJ1-3, the V gene TRBV2, with TRBD1 identical over 8 bases. This CDR3 is 14 amino acids long. V lost 8 bases, J lost 4 bases, and 7 bases stayed unmatched. Germline loops: CDR1 SNHLY, CDR2 FYNNEI. CDR3 nucleotide sequence: TGTGCCAGCTTATTTCAGGGGGCGGGAAACACCATATATTTT. This gives the protein CASLFQGAGNTIYF.